The TCR beta chain under discussion was sequenced for a study of shared clonotypes between healthy human individuals (dated by TCRdb to the early 2020s). With respect to the entire study: Three men and a couple of women, aged 18 to 49 years, made up the cohort. For each donor, CD4 naive and CD4 memory were each run on three plates, CD8 naive on two plates, and CD8 memory on one plate. Blood TCR repertoires of 5 or 6 healthy adults were deeply sequenced to estimate repertoire size and the extent of clonotype sharing between individuals. Different laboratories and diverse techniques were used to prepare libraries and sequence TCR repertoires, to increase sequencing depth and limit assay-specific biases. Per donor, leukapheresis produced somewhere between about 0.9 and 9.5 billion PBMCs. The paper as a whole reports these results and caveats: Larger estimated clonotype richness was generally found for naive subsets than for memory subsets. Rarefaction of sorted-subset datasets indicated incomplete sequencing despite the large sequencing depth. Compared with non-shared clonotypes, the clonotypes found in all four sorted-subset donors had higher generation probabilities. Pairwise subsampling led to the expectation that sequencing depth would affect the degree of clonotype sharing among donors. Only blood was sampled, and tissue TCR repertoires likely differ from those in blood. Across a few donors, roughly 5.1% of naive CD4, roughly 3.5% of naive CD8, 2.3% of memory CD4, and approximately 0.4% of memory CD8 clonotypes were shared. Because the study included only a small number of donors, the genetic and exposure-history diversity represented was limited.

Using the deep immunoSEQ assay, multiplex PCR amplified TCR CDR3 regions from genomic DNA. Extracted genomic DNA from each cell subset was spread evenly across all wells of several immunoSEQ 96-well plates, with each plate serving as a replicate. Each replicate PCR for sorted subsets received about 210 ng genomic DNA, equal to about 29,000 T cell genomes. The purified libraries were quantified using a Qubit 3.0 fluorometer, sized with a Bioanalyzer 2100, and then quantified again using the KAPA Library Quantification kit. Every immunoSEQ 96-well plate was sequenced on a dedicated single-read 150-cycle Illumina NextSeq 550 flow cell. The paper's data handling went like this. Because only junctional sequences without quality scores were contained in the immunoSEQ output, filtering matching that applied to full-length reads could not be performed. Sequences were annotated with PyIR, a Python wrapper for IgBLAST v1.9, using IMGT germline references to assign V/J genes and CDR3. Reads with weak V/J assignments (E-value above 1e-6), missing CDR3, stop codons, out-of-frame junctions, or ambiguous translated residues were removed. V3J clonotypes were defined by identical inferred V gene, J gene, and CDR3 amino acid sequence. The percentage overlap between two repertoires was calculated by dividing the number of shared unique clonotypes by the size of the smaller repertoire. RTK rarefaction, the Chao1 estimator, and Recon v2.1 estimates of unobserved clonotypes were used to assess repertoire richness. Generation probabilities were computed with OLGA for all TCRbeta clonotypes obtained by the gDNA method from several donors. This immuneACCESS table, as held by TCRdb, lists in-frame sequences with V and J called but not all clones. Of the missing ones, under half trace to an unresolved V gene in checked studies; the others have no known cause. V, J and clone size reflect that table, while D and trimming were determined from the DNA. The sample records over a million clones, 95% to 97% of which are singletons. Together, the top ten hold roughly 1.1% of the sample.

The germline V gene (reference sequence) sets CDR1 to SEHNR and CDR2 to FQNEAQ. The germline V and J ends show losses of 6 bases and 2 bases respectively, and no gene match explains 4 bases of the junction. The CDR3 covers 13 residues, taking in both the cysteine and the phenylalanine. The read is trimmed to its CDR3 DNA, 39 bases read in frame from base 1. Details on this clone: No antigen is known for it. No clone much larger than this one lies a single base away; base qualities are absent. The sample carries other DNA sequences with the same CDR3.

Donors were healthy HIV-negative adults with no recently reported acute infections or vaccinations. Every donor was a Caucasian adult residing in Nashville, Tennessee, USA. CD4+ T cells were enriched by magnetic negative selection, after which naive cells were positively selected on CD45RA and the negative fraction was taken as the memory subset. Blood was obtained by leukapheresis, after which PBMCs were separated by Ficoll-Histopaque density gradient centrifugation and cryopreserved in liquid nitrogen vapor phase. Purity and quantity of every magnetically sorted T cell population were checked by analytical flow cytometry. Genomic DNA was isolated from each sorted fraction and quantified by UV absorbance on a Nanodrop 2000c.

The chain uses TRBV7-9 and TRBJ2-7, and TRBD1 matches 7 of the central bases. The clonotype comes from a man aged 25 to 40 in good health. Sequencing used naive CD4+ T cells sorted from blood. What the cell subset or site label conveys for this sample: CD45RA+ positively selected. The nucleotide sequence is given as TGTGCCAGCAGTACCGACAGGGCCTACGAGCAGTACTTC. Its coded protein is CASSTDRAYEQYF.